Listed here is a single T cell receptor beta chain. PCR amplification relied on 60 Vbeta primers (plus 13 Jbeta primers). TCRdb's copy holds only in-frame clones and misses some; the assay was immunoSEQ multiplex PCR. The table includes hundreds of thousands of clones, around 80% detected once. The data are from a study of cytomegalovirus exposure and HLA in healthy donors. The V segment lost 0 bases and the J segment 0 bases; nucleotides outside the gene matches: 11. Germline V gene lookup returns CDR1 LNHNV and CDR2 YYDKDF (reference sequence). The CDR3 spans 19 residues. Sequenced: PBMCs. The chain joins TRBV15 to TRBJ2-4, with 7 bases matching TRBD1. This TCR was sampled from a man younger than 30 in good health and CMV-seronegative. The CDR3 region is CATSRDRAGDSLAKNIQYF. DNA of the CDR3: TGTGCCACCAGCAGAGATAGGGCTGGGGACAGTCTAGCCAAAAACATTCAGTACTTC.